This entry lists 17 T cell receptor beta chains sequenced from one sample in a study of beta chain features in type 1 diabetes (dated by TCRdb to 2016 to 2019). What the research found in general, with its limitations: Type 1 diabetes patients showed a moderate but significant shortening of TCRB CDR3 length in all four CD4+ subsets.

No cognate antigen is known for these TCRs. Library construction relied on the immunoSEQ multiplex PCR assay. The entire amount of isolated RNA was reverse transcribed using the High Capacity cDNA Reverse Transcription Kit, so the sequenced TCRB transcripts were expressed ones. Entries here come from immuneACCESS through TCRdb and include only in-frame sequences with V and J called. Some clones fail to appear in such tables; in the studies checked, an unresolved V gene covers under half of the shortfall, and the cause of the remainder is unknown. The sample table holds around 170,000 clones, of which roughly 9% were seen once. The top ten clonotypes cover roughly 0.7% of the sample. The sample comprised central memory CD4+ T cells from blood. The source of these receptors is a woman in her twenties or thirties with type 1 diabetes.

This clone appeared many times. The rearrangement links TRBV19 to TRBJ1-5; 9 bases line up with TRBD1. This CDR3 comprises 16 residues. Per the germline V gene, CDR1 is LNHDA and CDR2 is SQIVND (reference sequence). J gave up 5 bases and V 4 bases, and 9 bases lay outside the gene matches. The CDR3 sequence is CASSTPSTGGYQPQHF. CDR3 bases: TGTGCCAGTAGTACCCCCTCGACAGGGGGTTATCAGCCCCAGCATTTT.

This clone was counted a few times. V is TRBV15 and J is TRBJ1-1; 7 bases line up with TRBD1. Germline V CDR1 and CDR2: LNHNV, YYDKDF (reference sequence). V lost 6 bases, J lost 7 bases, and 11 bases stayed unmatched. This CDR3 contains 14 residues. The CDR3 DNA reads TGTGCCACCAGTTACGGGGGGGGACAGCTTGAAGCTTTCTTT. Its protein is CATSYGGGQLEAFF.

Written as DNA, the CDR3 is TGTGCCAGCAGCCTCGGGGGGACTAGCGTTGAGACCCAGTACTTC. Translated: CASSLGGTSVETQYF. The chain uses TRBV7-3 and TRBJ2-5, with 10 nucleotides matching TRBD2. Trimming removed 5 bases from V and 5 bases from J; junction bases left unmatched: 8. CDR1 is SGHTA, CDR2 FQGTGA, per germline. The length of the CDR3 is 15 residues.

This rearrangement joins TRBV6-5 to TRBJ1-2; D is ambiguous. The CDR3 consists of 14 residues. Per germline, CDR1 MNHEY and CDR2 SVGAGI. The V end lost 2 bases, the J end lost 7 bases, and 14 bases lay between the germline ends. The CDR3 sequence is CASSYVSESGGYTF. DNA of the CDR3: TGTGCCAGCAGTTACGTCTCAGAGTCGGGTGGCTACACCTTC.

V is TRBV30 and J is TRBJ2-4; possibly TRBD1 for D (7 bases). Germline V gene data show CDR1 as GTSNPN and CDR2 as SVGIG (reference sequence). This CDR3 has 17 residues. V lost 4 bases and J lost 3, with 22 bases in between. The CDR3: CAWTRGRLRVGKNIQYF. The CDR3 coding sequence is TGTGCCTGGACCAGGGGGAGGCTTCGCGTGGGCAAAAACATTCAGTACTTC.

CDR3 loop: CASRGTGSGIQYF. The CDR3 DNA reads TGTGCCAGCAGGGGGACAGGGTCTGGCATTCAGTACTTC. The J gene is TRBJ2-4, the V gene TRBV6-1; 9 nucleotides align to TRBD1. V was clipped by 6 bases and J by 9 bases; unmatched bases: 6. CDR3 size: 13 residues. In germline, CDR1 is MNHNS, CDR2 SASEGT.

The rearrangement links TRBV4-1 to TRBJ1-1; D remains ambiguous. V gave up 2 bases and J gave up 2 bases, with 6 bases separating them. Germline V gives CDR1 MGHRA, CDR2 YSYEKL. This CDR3 comprises 13 residues. Here the CDR3 reads CASSQRSNTEAFF. CDR3 in DNA: TGCGCCAGCAGCCAACGCAGTAACACTGAAGCTTTCTTT.

This clone was seen only a few times. The genes are TRBV5-4 and TRBJ2-7; TRBD2 matches at 7 bases. V lost 1 base and J lost 0; bases outside the gene matches: 4. The germline gives CDR1 SGHNT, CDR2 YYREEE (reference sequence). This CDR3 spans 15 amino acids. The CDR3 loop reads CASSLSGTNSYEQYF. The CDR3 bases are TGTGCCAGCAGCTTGTCCGGGACTAACTCCTACGAGCAGTACTTC.

This clone was seen a handful of times. The chain combines TRBV2 with TRBJ2-2; D perhaps matches TRBD1 (5 bases). V dropped 6 bases and J dropped 3 bases, with 11 bases sitting between them. The CDR3 has 14 residues. The germline CDR1 and CDR2 sequences are SNHLY and FYNNEI. The chain's CDR3 is CASRSVGDTGELFF. The CDR3 coding sequence is TGTGCCAGCAGGTCGGTAGGGGACACCGGGGAGCTGTTTTTT.

The chain employs TRBV9 and TRBJ1-1, with D maybe TRBD1 (5 bases). Germline assignment: CDR1 SGDLS and CDR2 YYNGEE. Trimming stripped 1 base from V and 6 bases from J, with 13 bases between. This CDR3 comprises 14 residues. This CDR3 is CASSVTVGGPEAFF. CDR3 DNA sequence: TGTGCCAGCAGCGTAACTGTCGGGGGACCTGAAGCTTTCTTT.

This clone showed up just a few times. J is TRBJ2-2 and V is TRBV6-6, with TRBD2 identical over 7 bases. CDR3 length: 15 amino acids. Trimming removed 6 bases from V and 0 bases from J; junction bases left unmatched: 4. Germline V lookup: CDR1 MNHNY, CDR2 SVGAGI (reference sequence). The CDR3 loop reads CASRIAGTNTGELFF. The DNA of the CDR3 is TGTGCCAGCAGGATAGCGGGCACGAACACCGGGGAGCTGTTTTTT.

This clone showed up just a few times. The chain employs TRBV5-1 and TRBJ2-3, with 10 bases lining up with TRBD2. The CDR3 is 14 residues long. With V trimmed by 4 bases and J by 5 bases, 4 bases remained unmatched. CDR1 and CDR2 from the germline V gene are SGHRS and YFSETQ. CDR3 nucleotides: TGCGCCAGCAGCCTTGGGACTAGCGAAGATACGCAGTATTTT. It is translated as CASSLGTSEDTQYF.

This clone was seen only a few times. The chain links TRBV5-1 to TRBJ1-4; 8 positions match TRBD1. Losses at the gene ends were 4 bases for V and 5 bases for J; bases not matched to a gene: 7. CDR1 SGHRS and CDR2 YFSETQ come from the germline V gene. The CDR3 loop spans 15 amino acids. The CDR3 bases are TGCGCCAGCAGCCACCGTCAGGGGGCGAATGAAAAACTGTTTTTT. Encoded protein: CASSHRQGANEKLFF.

The chain employs TRBV19 and TRBJ2-2, with TRBD1 matching 8 bases. The junction had 11 bases not matched to a gene; V was cut back by 6 bases and J by 5 bases. The CDR3 loop spans 16 amino acids. Germline V gene data show CDR1 as LNHDA and CDR2 as SQIVND (reference sequence). In nucleotides, the CDR3 is TGTGCCAGTAGGACCCCGGGACAGGAGGCGACCGGGGAGCTGTTTTTT. As protein: CASRTPGQEATGELFF.

A few counts support this clone. This chain uses TRBV10-3 with TRBJ1-5, with D possibly being TRBD1 (6 bases). Between the trimmed V and J ends, which lost 6 bases and 7 bases, there was a span of 16 bases. Germline V gene data show CDR1 as ENHRY and CDR2 as SYGVKD. The CDR3 sequence is 14 residues long. The CDR3 loop is CAISPDRTGQPQHF. Written as DNA, the CDR3 is TGTGCCATCAGCCCCGACAGGACTGGACAGCCCCAGCATTTT.

The CDR3 reads CATSRDSGGYTF. CDR3 bases: TGTGCCACCAGCAGAGATTCCGGTGGCTACACCTTC. The J gene is TRBJ1-2, the V gene TRBV15, with unresolved D. The CDR3 covers 12 residues. Germline V CDR1 and CDR2: LNHNV, YYDKDF (reference sequence). Trimming pared 0 bases from V and 7 bases from J, leaving 6 bases between.

The V call is TRBV20-1, the J call TRBJ1-2, with D perhaps matching TRBD1 (6 bases). CDR1 and CDR2 (germline): DFQATT, SNEGSKA (reference sequence). V was shortened by 5 bases and J by 8 bases, with 12 bases between the two germline ends. The CDR3 loop spans 11 amino acids. The CDR3 sequence is CSAHYRDGYTF. The CDR3, as DNA: TGCAGTGCTCATTACAGGGACGGCTACACCTTC.